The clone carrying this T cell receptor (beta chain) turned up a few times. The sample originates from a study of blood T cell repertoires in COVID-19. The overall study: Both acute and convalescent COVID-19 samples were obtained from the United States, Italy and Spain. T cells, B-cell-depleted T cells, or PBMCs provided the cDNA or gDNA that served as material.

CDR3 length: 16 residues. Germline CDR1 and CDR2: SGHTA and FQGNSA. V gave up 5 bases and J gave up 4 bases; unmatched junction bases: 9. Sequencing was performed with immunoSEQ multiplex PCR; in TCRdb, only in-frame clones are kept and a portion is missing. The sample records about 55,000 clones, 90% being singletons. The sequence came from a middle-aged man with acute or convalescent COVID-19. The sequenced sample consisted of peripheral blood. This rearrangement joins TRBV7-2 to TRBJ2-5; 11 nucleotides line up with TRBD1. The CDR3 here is CASSLGQGALGETQYF. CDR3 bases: TGTGCCAGCAGCCTTGGACAGGGGGCGCTGGGAGAGACCCAGTACTTC.